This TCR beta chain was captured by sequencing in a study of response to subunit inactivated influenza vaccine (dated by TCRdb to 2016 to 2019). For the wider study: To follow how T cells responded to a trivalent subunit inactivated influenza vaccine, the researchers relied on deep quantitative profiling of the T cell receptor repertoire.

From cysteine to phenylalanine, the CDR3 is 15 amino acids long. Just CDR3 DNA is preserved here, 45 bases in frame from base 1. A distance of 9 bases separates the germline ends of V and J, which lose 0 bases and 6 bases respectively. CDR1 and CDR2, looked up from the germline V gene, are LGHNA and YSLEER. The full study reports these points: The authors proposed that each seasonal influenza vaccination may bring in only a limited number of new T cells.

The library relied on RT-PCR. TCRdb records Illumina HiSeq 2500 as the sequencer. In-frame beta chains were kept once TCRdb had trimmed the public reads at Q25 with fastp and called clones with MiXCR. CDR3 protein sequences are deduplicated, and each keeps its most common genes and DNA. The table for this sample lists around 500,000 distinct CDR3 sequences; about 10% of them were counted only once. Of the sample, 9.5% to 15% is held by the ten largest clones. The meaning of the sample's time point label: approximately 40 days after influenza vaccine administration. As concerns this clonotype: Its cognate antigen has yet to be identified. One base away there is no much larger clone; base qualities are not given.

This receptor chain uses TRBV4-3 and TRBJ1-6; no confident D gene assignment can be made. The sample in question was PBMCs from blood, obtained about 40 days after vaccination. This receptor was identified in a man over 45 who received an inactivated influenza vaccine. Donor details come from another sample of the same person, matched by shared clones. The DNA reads TGCGCCAGCAGCCAAGAAACGGACCCTAATTCACCCCTCCACTTT. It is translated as CASSQETDPNSPLHF.